This passage covers 20 T cell receptor beta chains from one sample sequenced in a study of T cell clonality in common variable immunodeficiency. Measured with immunoSEQ multiplex PCR; TCRdb has only the in-frame clones, and not every one. The sample shows about 30,000 clones, none of them appearing just once. Material for sequencing was peripheral blood mononuclear cells. The receptors here all came from a person aged 18-69 years in good health.

This clone was observed at least ten times. The read comes to an end 3 residues before the CDR3 does, leaving the germline J gene to fill in the end. The V gene is TRBV20-1, the J gene TRBJ1-2; D is unclear. The germline V and J ends were trimmed by 6 bases and 4 bases, with 24 bases remaining between them. Germline V lookup: CDR1 DFQATT, CDR2 SNEGSKA (reference sequence). CDR3 size: 16 residues. CDR3 region: CSANHGYENLGYGYTF. CDR3 DNA, as far as it was read: TGCAGTGCCAACCACGGGTACGAGAATCTCGGCTATGGC.

This clone has a count of ten or more. Read data end 3 residues before the CDR3 end; the end is taken from the germline J gene. This chain connects TRBV5-1 to TRBJ2-3; 10 positions match TRBD2. Germline V gene data show CDR1 as SGHRS and CDR2 as YFSETQ. CDR3 length: 16 residues. Trimming at V came to 0 bases and at J to 5 bases, leaving 6 bases not matched to a gene. CDR3 DNA (partial): TGCGCCAGCAGCTTGGGACTAGCGGGTGCCCTAGATACG. It is translated as CASSLGLAGALDT. The full CDR3 reads CASSLGLAGALDTQYF.

This clone appeared many times. The CDR3 end is not reached by the read, which stops 3 residues before it; the germline J gene fills it in. V gene TRBV20-1 combines with J gene TRBJ2-1, with 11 bases identical to TRBD2. The CDR3 has 15 amino acids. Germline V gene lookup returns CDR1 DFQATT and CDR2 SNEGSKA (reference sequence). J lost 3 bases, V lost 5 bases, and 6 bases had no gene match. The CDR3 here is CSALTSGGLYNEQFF. The CDR3 DNA, read in part, is TGCAGTGCTTTAACTAGCGGGGGCCTCTACAATGAG.

Worth noting for this clone: At one end, the junction sequence differs from germline, possibly due to a read error. The read ends 3 residues shy of where the CDR3 ends; the end is completed using the germline J gene. This chain links TRBV7-7 with TRBJ2-5, with 8 bases lining up with TRBD2. There are 16 residues in the CDR3. Germline loops: CDR1 SSHAT, CDR2 FNYEAQ (reference sequence). CDR3 sequence reads: CASSDPGSPGGETQYF. CDR3 DNA (partial): TGTGCTAGCAGCGACCCCGGGTCGCCGGGGGGGGAGACC.

Comment on this clone: This could be a read error, since a much larger clone is one nucleotide away. The DNA ends 3 residues before the CDR3 does, and the rest of the CDR3 is filled in from the germline J gene. The chain uses TRBV11-2 and TRBJ2-1, with no clear D. In germline, CDR1 is SGHAT, CDR2 FQNNGV. V was pared by 7 bases and J by 5 bases, with 18 bases between. This CDR3 is built from 15 residues. This CDR3 is CASNKHGLLHNEQFF. CDR3 bases read: TGTGCCAGCAACAAACATGGTCTCTTGCACAATGAG.

This clone was counted ten times or more. The read is 3 residues too short to cover the CDR3 end, so that end is filled in from the germline J gene. This chain uses TRBV5-1 with TRBJ1-4, with D maybe TRBD1 (5 bases). Germline-derived CDR1 and CDR2 are SGHRS and YFSETQ. The length of the CDR3 is 13 residues. CDR3 sequence reads: CASSLERGIELFF. The DNA read from the CDR3 is TGCGCCAGCAGCTTGGAGAGGGGTATCGAA.

The sample holds many counts of this clone. The CDR3 region is CASSGGLHTDTQYF. The CDR3 DNA, read in part, is TGTGCCAGCAGTGGGGGACTCCACACAGATACG. The genes are TRBV6-4 and TRBJ2-3; tentative D call: TRBD2 (6 bases). Sequencing ends 3 residues short of the CDR3 end; the germline J gene provides the rest. Trimming shortened V by 4 bases and J by 2 bases, and 10 bases separated the two germline ends. This CDR3 is built from 14 residues. Per germline, CDR1 MRHNA and CDR2 SNTAGT.

This clone was observed at least ten times. The sequence runs out 3 residues before the end of the CDR3; the remainder is reconstructed from the germline J gene. The chain recombines TRBV20-1 with TRBJ1-4; no definite D call. Germline values: CDR1 DFQATT, CDR2 SNEGSKA (reference sequence). This CDR3 contains 14 residues. V lost 1 base, J lost 0 bases, and 6 bases lay in between. This CDR3 reads CSARVPATNEKLFF. The DNA read from the CDR3 is TGCAGTGCTAGAGTCCCAGCAACTAATGAAAAA.

This clone was seen at least ten times. The covered CDR3 bases are TGTGCCAGTAGTTCCAGATCTTACGAG. Protein sequence: CASSSRSYE. The full CDR3 protein is CASSSRSYEQYF. The chain uses TRBV19 and TRBJ2-7; D is unresolved. The missing CDR3 end, 3 residues past where the read stops, is filled in from the germline J gene. Trimming cost V 5 bases and J 4 bases, with 9 bases left between them. CDR1 and CDR2 from the germline V gene are LNHDA and SQIVND (reference sequence). The CDR3 runs 12 residues.

At least ten counts were recorded for this clone. The CDR3 end is not reached by the read, which stops 3 residues before it; the germline J gene fills it in. The J gene is TRBJ2-5, the V gene TRBV12-3 or TRBV12-4; 8 bases map to TRBD1. This CDR3 spans 15 amino acids. The V and J ends lost 5 bases and 1 base, in that order; junction bases with no gene match: 6. Partial CDR3 DNA: TGTGCCAGCAGTCGAGGGACAGGTCTCCAAGAGACC. It encodes CASSRGTGLQET. The CDR3, in full, reads CASSRGTGLQETQYF.

This clone was seen more than once but under ten times. Read sequence stops 3 residues before the CDR3 end, and the germline J gene provides the missing end. The chain combines TRBV6-2 or TRBV6-3 with TRBJ2-1; 15 bases match TRBD2. The trim removed 10 bases at V and 7 bases at J, leaving 11 bases unmatched. Germline V gene sequence: CDR1 MNHEY, CDR2 SVGEGT. The CDR3 totals 16 residues. The CDR3 sequence is CATRNGLAGGPNEQFF. Incomplete CDR3 DNA: TGTGCCACACGAAATGGACTAGCGGGGGGGCCAAATGAG.

Of note for this clone: The CDR3 is cut off 3 residues early in the read; its end comes from the germline J gene. The chain is built from TRBV19 and TRBJ2-4; TRBD1 agrees at 10 bases. V dropped 2 bases and J dropped 1; count of bases not matched to a gene: 11. CDR1 is LNHDA, CDR2 SQIVND, per germline (reference sequence). The CDR3 totals 19 residues. The sequenced part of the CDR3 DNA is TGTGCCAGTAGTATAACCGGGACAGGGGCCATCCTTGCCAAAAACATT. Translation gives CASSITGTGAILAKNI. The entire CDR3 sequence reads CASSITGTGAILAKNIQYF.

This clone was counted ten times or more. The read terminates 3 residues ahead of where the CDR3 ends, so the germline J gene completes it. The V gene is TRBV6-1, the J gene TRBJ2-4, with 8 bases identical to TRBD2. From germline, CDR1 is MNHNS and CDR2 SASEGT. This CDR3 region has 15 residues. V gave up 4 bases and J gave up 4 bases; unmatched junction bases: 6. The CDR3 here is CASSVSVAGKNIQYF. The part of the CDR3 DNA that was read is TGTGCCAGCAGTGTATCGGTAGCGGGGAAAAACATT.

Regarding this clone: The read ends 3 residues shy of where the CDR3 ends; the end is completed using the germline J gene. The gene calls are TRBV11-2 and TRBJ2-5; no clear D. V shed 0 bases and J shed 0 bases, with 8 bases lying between them. Germline CDR1 SGHAT, CDR2 FQNNGV. This CDR3 contains 15 residues. The CDR3 reads CASSLERPDQETQYF. CDR3 DNA, as far as it was read: TGTGCCAGCAGCTTAGAGAGGCCAGACCAAGAGACC.

This clone was recorded at least ten times. The read ends 3 residues shy of where the CDR3 ends; the end is completed using the germline J gene. The J gene is TRBJ1-4, the V gene TRBV20-1; TRBD1 might be the D (5 bases). Looked up from germline, CDR1 is DFQATT and CDR2 is SNEGSKA (reference sequence). The CDR3 length is 13 residues. Incomplete CDR3 DNA: TGCAGTGCGAGGGGCACAGGACATTCACCA. This codes for CSARGTGHSP. The CDR3 reads in full as CSARGTGHSPLFF.

This clone was seen repeatedly, ten times or more. The read gets to within 3 residues of the CDR3 end, and the germline J gene fills in the rest. The chain has TRBV5-1 and TRBJ1-5, with 8 nucleotides matching TRBD1. V was clipped by 4 bases and J by 7 bases; unmatched bases: 7. The CDR3 sequence is 14 residues long. Germline V CDR1 and CDR2: SGHRS, YFSETQ. The CDR3 bases that were read are TGCGCCAGCAGCCAAGGACAGGGCCGCCAGCCC. Protein sequence: CASSQGQGRQP. The whole CDR3 sequence reads CASSQGQGRQPQHF. Based on the CDR3 plus reference TRBV5-1 and TRBJ1-5, the full variable domain is KAGVTQTPRYLIKTRGQQVTLSCSPISGHRSVSWYQQTPGQGLQFLFEYFSETQRNKGNFPGRFSGRQFSNSRSEMNVSTLELGDSALYLCASSQGQGRQPQHFGDGTRLSIL.

This clone was seen many times. The read stops 3 residues short of the end of the CDR3; the missing end is completed from the germline J gene. Other nucleotide sequences from this sample produce the same CDR3. This sequence joins TRBV7-2 and TRBJ1-3; 7 bases are a match to TRBD1. Losses at the gene ends were 0 bases for V and 4 bases for J; bases not matched to a gene: 9. Looked up from germline, CDR1 is SGHTA and CDR2 is FQGNSA. The length of the CDR3 is 17 residues. CDR3 DNA, as far as it was read: TGTGCCAGCAGCTTAGCGCTCGCCGGGACAGACGGAAACACC. It is translated as CASSLALAGTDGNT. The entire CDR3 reads CASSLALAGTDGNTIYF. Full variable domain (missing parts from reference TRBV7-2 and TRBJ1-3): GAGVSQSPSNKVTEKGKDVELRCDPISGHTALYWYRQSLGQGLEFLIYFQGNSAPDKSGLPSDRFSAERTGGSVSTLTIQRTQQEDSAVYLCASSLALAGTDGNTIYFGEGSWLTVV.

This clone was counted at least ten times. Coverage ceases 3 residues before the CDR3 finishes, and the germline J gene fills in the end. The rearrangement links TRBV5-1 to TRBJ1-5; D not resolved. V lost 5 bases and J lost 4, with 16 bases in between. Germline CDR1 and CDR2: SGHRS and YFSETQ. The CDR3 runs 15 residues. The CDR3 protein is CASSTSGRPNQPQHF. The covered CDR3 bases are TGCGCCAGCAGTACCTCGGGTCGGCCTAATCAGCCC.

This clone was detected many times. The read terminates 3 residues ahead of where the CDR3 ends, so the germline J gene completes it. V gene TRBV7-6 combines with J gene TRBJ2-7; D is perhaps TRBD2 (7 bases). V was pared by 2 bases and J by 5 bases, with 13 bases between. Germline V gene data show CDR1 as SGHVS and CDR2 as FNYEAQ. The CDR3 loop spans 14 amino acids. The CDR3 spells CASSLTGGLDEQYF. The sequenced part of the CDR3 DNA is TGTGCCAGCAGCTTAACCGGGGGGCTCGACGAG.

This clone was counted ten times or more. The DNA ends 3 residues before the CDR3 does, and the rest of the CDR3 is filled in from the germline J gene. This chain connects TRBV4-2 to TRBJ2-7; tentatively, D is TRBD1 (5 bases). Trimming took 1 base from V and 4 from J, leaving 14 bases between them. This CDR3 has 15 residues. In germline, CDR1 is LGHNA, CDR2 YNFKEQ. CDR3 residues: CASSQVAQVDYEQYF. Partial CDR3 DNA: TGTGCCAGCAGCCAAGTAGCACAGGTTGATTACGAG.